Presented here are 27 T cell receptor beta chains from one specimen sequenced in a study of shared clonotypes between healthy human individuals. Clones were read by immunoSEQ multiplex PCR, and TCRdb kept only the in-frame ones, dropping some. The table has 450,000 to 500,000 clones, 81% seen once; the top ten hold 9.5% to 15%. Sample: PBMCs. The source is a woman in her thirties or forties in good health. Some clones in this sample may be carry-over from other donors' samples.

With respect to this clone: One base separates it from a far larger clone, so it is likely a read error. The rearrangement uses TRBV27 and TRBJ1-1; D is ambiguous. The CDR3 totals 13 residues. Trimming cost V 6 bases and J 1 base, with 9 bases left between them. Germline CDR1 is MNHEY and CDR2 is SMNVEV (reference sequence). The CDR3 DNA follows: TGTGCCAGCAGAGAGAGGGAGAACACTGAAGCTTTCTTT. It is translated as CASRERENTEAFF.

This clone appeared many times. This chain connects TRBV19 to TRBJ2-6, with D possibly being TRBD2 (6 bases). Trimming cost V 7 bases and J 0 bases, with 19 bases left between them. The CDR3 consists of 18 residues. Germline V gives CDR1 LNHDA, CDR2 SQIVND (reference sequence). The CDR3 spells CASTRDSQFLSGANVLTF. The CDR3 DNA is TGTGCCAGTACTCGGGACTCCCAGTTCCTCTCTGGGGCCAACGTCCTGACTTTC. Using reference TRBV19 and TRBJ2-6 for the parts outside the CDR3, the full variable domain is DGGITQSPKYLFRKEGQNVTLSCEQNLNHDAMYWYRQDPGQGLRLIYYSQIVNDFQKGDIAEGYSVSREKKESFPLTVTSAQKNPTAFYLCASTRDSQFLSGANVLTFGAGSRLTVL.

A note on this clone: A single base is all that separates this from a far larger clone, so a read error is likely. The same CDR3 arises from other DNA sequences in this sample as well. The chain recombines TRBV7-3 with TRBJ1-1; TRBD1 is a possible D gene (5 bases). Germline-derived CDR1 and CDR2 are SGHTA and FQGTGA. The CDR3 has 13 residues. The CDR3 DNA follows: TGTGCCAGTAGCTCATCAGGGACCACTGAAGCTTTCTTT. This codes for CASSSSGTTEAFF.

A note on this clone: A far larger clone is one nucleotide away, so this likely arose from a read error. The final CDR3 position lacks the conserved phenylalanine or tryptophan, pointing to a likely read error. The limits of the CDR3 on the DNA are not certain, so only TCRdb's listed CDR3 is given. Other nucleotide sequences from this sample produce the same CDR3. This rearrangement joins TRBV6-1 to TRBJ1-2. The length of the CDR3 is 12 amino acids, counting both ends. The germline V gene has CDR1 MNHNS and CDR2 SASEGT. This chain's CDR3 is CASSEAQRVFLL.

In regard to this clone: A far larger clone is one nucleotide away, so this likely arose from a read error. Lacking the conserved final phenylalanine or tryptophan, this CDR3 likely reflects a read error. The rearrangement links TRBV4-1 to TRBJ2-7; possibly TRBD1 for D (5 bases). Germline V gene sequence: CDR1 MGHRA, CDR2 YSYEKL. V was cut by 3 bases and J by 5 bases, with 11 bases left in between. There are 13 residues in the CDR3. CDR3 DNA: TGCGCCAGCAGCCATTCAGGGTTCGACGAGCAGTACCTC. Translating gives CASSHSGFDEQYL.

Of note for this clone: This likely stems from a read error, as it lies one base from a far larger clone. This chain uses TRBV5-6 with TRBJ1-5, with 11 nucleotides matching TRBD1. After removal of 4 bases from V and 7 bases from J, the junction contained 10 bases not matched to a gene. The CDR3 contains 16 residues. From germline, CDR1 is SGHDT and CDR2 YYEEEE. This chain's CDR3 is CASSSRTGGLCQPQHF. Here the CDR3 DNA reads TGTGCCAGCAGCAGCCGGACAGGGGGCTTGTGCCAGCCCCAGCATTTT.

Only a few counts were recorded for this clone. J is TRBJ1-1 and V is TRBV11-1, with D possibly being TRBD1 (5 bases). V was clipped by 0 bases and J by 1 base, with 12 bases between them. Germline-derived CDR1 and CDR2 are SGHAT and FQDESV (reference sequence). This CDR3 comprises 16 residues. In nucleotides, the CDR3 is TGTGCCAGCAGCTTAGCGCGTGGGGCACGGAACACTGAAGCTTTCTTT. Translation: CASSLARGARNTEAFF.

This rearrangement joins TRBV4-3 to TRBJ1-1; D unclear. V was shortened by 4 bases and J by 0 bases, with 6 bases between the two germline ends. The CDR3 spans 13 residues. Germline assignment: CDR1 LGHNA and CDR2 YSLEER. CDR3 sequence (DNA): TGCGCCAGCAGCCGGAACATGAACACTGAAGCTTTCTTT. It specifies CASSRNMNTEAFF.

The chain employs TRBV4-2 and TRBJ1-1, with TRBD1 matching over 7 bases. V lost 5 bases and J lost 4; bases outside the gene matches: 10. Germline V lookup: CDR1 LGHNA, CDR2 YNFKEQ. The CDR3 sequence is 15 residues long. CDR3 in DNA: TGTGCCAGCAGCTTGCTCCCAGGGGGGGGCACTGAAGCTTTCTTT. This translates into CASSLLPGGGTEAFF.

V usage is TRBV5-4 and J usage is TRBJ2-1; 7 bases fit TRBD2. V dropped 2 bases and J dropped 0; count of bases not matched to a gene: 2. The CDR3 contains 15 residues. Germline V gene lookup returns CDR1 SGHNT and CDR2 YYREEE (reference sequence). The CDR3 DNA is TGTGCCAGCAGCTTCGGCGGGAGCTCCTACAATGAGCAGTTCTTC. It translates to CASSFGGSSYNEQFF. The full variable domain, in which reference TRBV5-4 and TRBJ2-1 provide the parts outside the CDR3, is ETGVTQSPTHLIKTRGQQVTLRCSSQSGHNTVSWYQQALGQGPQFIFQYYREEENGRGNFPPRFSGLQFPNYSSELNVNALELDDSALYLCASSFGGSSYNEQFFGPGTRLTVL.

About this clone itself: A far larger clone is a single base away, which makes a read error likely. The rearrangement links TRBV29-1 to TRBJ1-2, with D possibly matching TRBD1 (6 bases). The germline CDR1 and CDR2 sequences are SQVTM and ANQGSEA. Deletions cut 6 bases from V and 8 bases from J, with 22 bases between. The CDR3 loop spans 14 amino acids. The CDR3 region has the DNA TGCAGCGTGGTTGAAGGCGGGGGCTGTTTGGGCTACACCTTC. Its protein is CSVVEGGGCLGYTF.

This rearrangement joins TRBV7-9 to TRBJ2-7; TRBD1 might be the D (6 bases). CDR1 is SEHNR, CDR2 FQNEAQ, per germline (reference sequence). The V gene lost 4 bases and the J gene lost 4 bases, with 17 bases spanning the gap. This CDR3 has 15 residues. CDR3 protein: CASSSSGTPTYEQYF. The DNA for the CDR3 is TGTGCCAGCAGCTCGTCCGGGACACCGACTTACGAGCAGTACTTC.

The DNA of the CDR3 is TGTGCCAGCAGCTCACGACTAGGACCCAATGAGCAGTTCTTC. Translated, it gives CASSSRLGPNEQFF. V usage is TRBV7-2 and J usage is TRBJ2-1; D may be TRBD2 (6 bases). The germline V gene has CDR1 SGHTA and CDR2 FQGNSA. The V gene lost 4 bases and the J gene lost 6 bases, with 13 bases spanning the gap. The CDR3 is made up of 14 amino acids.

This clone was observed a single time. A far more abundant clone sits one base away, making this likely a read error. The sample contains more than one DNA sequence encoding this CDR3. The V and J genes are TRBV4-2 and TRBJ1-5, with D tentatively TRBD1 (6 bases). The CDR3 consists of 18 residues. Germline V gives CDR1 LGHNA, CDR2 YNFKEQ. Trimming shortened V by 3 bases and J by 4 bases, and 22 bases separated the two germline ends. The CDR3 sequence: CASSQTGGAGARNQPQHF. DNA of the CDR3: TGTGCCAGCAGCCAGACAGGTGGCGCGGGGGCTCGGAATCAGCCCCAGCATTTT.

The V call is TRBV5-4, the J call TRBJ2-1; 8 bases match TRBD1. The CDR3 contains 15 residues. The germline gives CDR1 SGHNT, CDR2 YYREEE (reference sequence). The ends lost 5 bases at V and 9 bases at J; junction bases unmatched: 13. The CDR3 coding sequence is TGTGCCAGCAGTACGGACCAGGGGGCCGTCAGTGAGCAGTTCTTC. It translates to CASSTDQGAVSEQFF.

The CDR3 coding sequence is TGTGCCAGCAGCGTAAGGTTCCAAGAGACCCAGTACTTC. Protein sequence: CASSVRFQETQYF. V is TRBV9 and J is TRBJ2-5, with D unresolved. The length of the CDR3 is 13 residues. With 1 base removed from V and 1 base from J, the gap between germline ends came to 5 bases. Germline CDR1 SGDLS, CDR2 YYNGEE.

The CDR3 loop is CASSVVGGRGTDTQYF. The CDR3 DNA reads TGTGCCAGCAGCGTAGTAGGCGGGAGAGGCACAGATACGCAGTATTTT. This chain links TRBV9 with TRBJ2-3; TRBD2 matches 7 bases. Trimming at V came to 0 bases and at J to 1 base, leaving 5 bases not matched to a gene. CDR3 length: 16 residues. Per germline, CDR1 SGDLS and CDR2 YYNGEE.

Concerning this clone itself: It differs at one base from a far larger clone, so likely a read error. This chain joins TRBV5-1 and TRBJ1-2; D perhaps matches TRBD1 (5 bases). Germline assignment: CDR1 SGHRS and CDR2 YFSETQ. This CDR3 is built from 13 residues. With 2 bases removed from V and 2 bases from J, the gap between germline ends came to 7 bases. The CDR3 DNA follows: TGCGCCAGCAGCTTACAGGCGAACTATGGCTACACCTTC. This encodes CASSLQANYGYTF.

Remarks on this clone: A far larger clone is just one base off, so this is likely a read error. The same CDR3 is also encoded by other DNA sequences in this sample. The CDR3 bases are TGTGCCAGCAGTGAAGAGGCCGGGACGACAGGTGGTGGCTACACATTC. Amino acids: CASSEEAGTTGGGYTF. The chain joins TRBV2 to TRBJ1-2; D may be TRBD1 (6 bases). The CDR3 is 16 amino acids. Per germline, CDR1 SNHLY and CDR2 FYNNEI.

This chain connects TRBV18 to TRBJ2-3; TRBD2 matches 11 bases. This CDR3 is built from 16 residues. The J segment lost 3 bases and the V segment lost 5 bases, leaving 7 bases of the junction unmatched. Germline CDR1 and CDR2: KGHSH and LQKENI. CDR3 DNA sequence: TGTGCCAGCTCAGCCCTAGCGGGAGGTGGTACAGATACGCAGTATTTT. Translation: CASSALAGGGTDTQYF.

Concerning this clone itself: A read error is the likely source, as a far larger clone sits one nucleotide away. The CDR3 DNA sequence: TGTGCCAGCTCACCACTGCCGAACACCGGGGAGCTGTTTTTT. Translating it yields CASSPLPNTGELFF. V gene TRBV18 combines with J gene TRBJ2-2; D unresolved. Trimming pared 1 base from V and 0 bases from J, leaving 3 bases between. The CDR3 is made up of 14 amino acids. Looked up from germline, CDR1 is KGHSH and CDR2 is LQKENI.

CDR3 DNA sequence: TGCAGCGCGGCCGGCACCGATCGATCCTACGAGCAGTACTTC. Its translation is CSAAGTDRSYEQYF. The rearrangement uses TRBV29-1 and TRBJ2-7; no clear D. The CDR3 has 14 residues. In germline, CDR1 is SQVTM, CDR2 ANQGSEA. Between the trimmed V and J ends, which lost 7 bases and 1 base, there was a span of 17 bases.

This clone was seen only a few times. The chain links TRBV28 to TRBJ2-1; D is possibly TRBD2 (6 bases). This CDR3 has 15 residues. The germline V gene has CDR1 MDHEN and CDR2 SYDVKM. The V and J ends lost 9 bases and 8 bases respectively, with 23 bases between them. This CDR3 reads CASGVERAEADEQFF. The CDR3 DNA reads TGTGCCAGTGGGGTGGAGCGGGCGGAAGCCGATGAGCAGTTCTTC.

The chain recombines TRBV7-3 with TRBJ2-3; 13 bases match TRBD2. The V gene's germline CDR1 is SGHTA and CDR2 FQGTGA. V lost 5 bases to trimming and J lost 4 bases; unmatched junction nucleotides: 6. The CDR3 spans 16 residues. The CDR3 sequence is CASSARLAGGPDTQYF. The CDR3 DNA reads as TGTGCCAGCAGCGCCCGACTAGCGGGAGGCCCAGATACGCAGTATTTT.

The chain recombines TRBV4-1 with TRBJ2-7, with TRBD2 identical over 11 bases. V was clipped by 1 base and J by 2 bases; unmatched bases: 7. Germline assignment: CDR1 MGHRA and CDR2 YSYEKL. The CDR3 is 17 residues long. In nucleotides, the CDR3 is TGCGCCAGCAGCCAAGGATTAGTAGCGGGAGGGCCCTACGAGCAGTACTTC. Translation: CASSQGLVAGGPYEQYF.

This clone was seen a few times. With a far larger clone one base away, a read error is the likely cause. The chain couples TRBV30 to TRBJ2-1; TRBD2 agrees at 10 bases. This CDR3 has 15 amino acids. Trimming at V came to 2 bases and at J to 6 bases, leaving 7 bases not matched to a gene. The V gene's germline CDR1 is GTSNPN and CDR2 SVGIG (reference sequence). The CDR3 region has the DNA TGTGCCTGGAGTTCCGGGACTAGCGAGGGCAATGAGCAGTTCTTC. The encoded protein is CAWSSGTSEGNEQFF.

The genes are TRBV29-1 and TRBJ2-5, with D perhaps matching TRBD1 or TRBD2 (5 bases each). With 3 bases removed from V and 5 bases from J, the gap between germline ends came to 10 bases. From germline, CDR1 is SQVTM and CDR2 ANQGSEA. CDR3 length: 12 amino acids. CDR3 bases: TGCAGCGTTGATCGGGACGGGGAGACCCAGTACTTC. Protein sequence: CSVDRDGETQYF.